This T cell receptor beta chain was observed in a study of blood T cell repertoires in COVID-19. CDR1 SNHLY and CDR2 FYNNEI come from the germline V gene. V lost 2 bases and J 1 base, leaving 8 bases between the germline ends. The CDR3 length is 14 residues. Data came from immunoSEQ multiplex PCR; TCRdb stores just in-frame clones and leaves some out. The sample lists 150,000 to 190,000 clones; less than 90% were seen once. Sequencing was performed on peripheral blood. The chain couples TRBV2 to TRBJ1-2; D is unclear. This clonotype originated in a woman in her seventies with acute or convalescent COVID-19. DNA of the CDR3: TGTGCCAGCAGTGAAAACCGGGGTAACTATGGCTACACCTTC. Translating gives CASSENRGNYGYTF.